Shown below are 10 T cell receptor beta chains from a single sample sequenced in a study of shared clonotypes between healthy human individuals. This table comes from immunoSEQ multiplex PCR, and its TCRdb copy is limited to in-frame clones, with some not included. The table records 90,000 to 120,000 clones, approximately 70% of them present only once. Sequencing was carried out using memory CD8+ T cells sorted from blood. The subset denotes: CD45RO+ cells pooled with CCR7-negative TemRA cells. The source of these receptors is a woman aged 25 to 39 in good health.

The V gene is TRBV7-9, the J gene TRBJ1-1; D is undetermined. Germline assignment: CDR1 SEHNR and CDR2 FQNEAQ (reference sequence). The CDR3 sequence is 13 residues long. V was clipped by 1 base and J by 10 bases, with 13 bases between them. The CDR3: CASSLGTPSPAFF. In DNA, the CDR3 is TGTGCCAGCAGCTTAGGGACTCCCAGCCCAGCTTTCTTT.

The V and J genes are TRBV5-8 and TRBJ2-5, with no clear D. V shed 0 bases and J shed 5 bases, with 17 bases lying between them. The CDR3 totals 16 residues. Germline CDR1 is SGHTS and CDR2 is YDEGEE. The CDR3 region is CASSLVAGRVGETQYF. In DNA, the CDR3 is TGTGCCAGCAGCTTGGTCGCCGGAAGGGTTGGGGAGACCCAGTACTTC.

V is TRBV10-1 and J is TRBJ2-7, with D unclear. V shed 3 bases and J shed 0 bases, with 6 bases lying between them. Looked up from germline, CDR1 is WNHNN and CDR2 is SYGVQD (reference sequence). The CDR3 sequence is 13 residues long. The CDR3 loop is CASSDGLSYEQYF. CDR3 coding DNA: TGCGCCAGCAGTGACGGGCTCTCCTACGAGCAGTACTTC.

There are a few counts of this clone. The chain recombines TRBV4-1 with TRBJ2-7; no definite D call. The CDR3 sequence is 13 residues long. V lost 2 bases, J lost 0 bases, and 5 bases lay in between. Germline lookup yields CDR1 MGHRA and CDR2 YSYEKL. DNA for the CDR3: TGCGCCAGCAGCCAACGAGACTCCTACGAGCAGTACTTC. It encodes CASSQRDSYEQYF.

This clone was seen only once. The CDR3 region is CASSWAAAGGVPEQYF. The CDR3 DNA reads TGCGCCAGCAGCTGGGCTGCCGCGGGGGGGGTCCCCGAGCAGTACTTC. The chain employs TRBV5-1 and TRBJ2-7; 9 bases map to TRBD2. This CDR3 is built from 16 residues. V trimming: 3 bases; J trimming: 6 bases; junction bases outside the gene matches: 13. CDR1 is SGHRS and CDR2 is YFSETQ in the germline V gene.

J is TRBJ2-2 and V is TRBV6-1, with D tentatively TRBD1 (7 bases). The CDR3 length is 14 residues. V gave up 9 bases and J gave up 5 bases, with 16 bases separating them. Germline-derived CDR1 and CDR2 are MNHNS and SASEGT. CDR3 DNA sequence: TGTGCCAGTTCCCAGGGGGGCGAAACCGGGGAGCTGTTTTTT. This codes for CASSQGGETGELFF.

The rearrangement links TRBV9 to TRBJ2-5; 7 bases fit TRBD2. TRBJ2-7 matches the DNA end more closely, so the J call is doubtful. The CDR3 has 14 amino acids. The germline CDR1 and CDR2 sequences are SGDLS and YYNGEE. The CDR3 bases are TGTGCCAGCAGCGTAGGAGGCGGGAGTGACGAGCAGTACTTC. Translation gives CASSVGGGSDEQYF.

This clone has only a few counts. The V call is TRBV27, the J call TRBJ1-5; TRBD1 is a possible D gene (5 bases). The germline CDR1 and CDR2 sequences are MNHEY and SMNVEV (reference sequence). The V end lost 3 bases, the J end lost 7 bases, and 10 bases lay between the germline ends. The length of the CDR3 is 13 residues. The CDR3 sequence is CASSFGARQPQHF. CDR3 DNA: TGTGCCAGCAGTTTCGGGGCAAGGCAGCCCCAGCATTTT.

This chain links TRBV18 with TRBJ2-7; no firm D call. Trimming took 2 bases from V and 6 from J, leaving 17 bases between them. Germline assignment: CDR1 KGHSH and CDR2 LQKENI. The CDR3 totals 15 residues. The CDR3 is CASSPTRIAFPEQYF. DNA for the CDR3: TGTGCCAGCTCACCAACGAGAATCGCTTTTCCCGAGCAGTACTTC.

This clone was seen repeatedly, ten times or more. The chain couples TRBV4-2 to TRBJ2-7; D is perhaps TRBD2 (7 bases). Trimming took 0 bases from V and 5 from J, leaving 14 bases between them. CDR1 and CDR2 from the germline V gene are LGHNA and YNFKEQ. The CDR3 length is 15 residues. The DNA for the CDR3 is TGTGCCAGCAGCCAAGAAAGCGGGACATCCCACGAGCAGTACTTC. It codes for CASSQESGTSHEQYF.